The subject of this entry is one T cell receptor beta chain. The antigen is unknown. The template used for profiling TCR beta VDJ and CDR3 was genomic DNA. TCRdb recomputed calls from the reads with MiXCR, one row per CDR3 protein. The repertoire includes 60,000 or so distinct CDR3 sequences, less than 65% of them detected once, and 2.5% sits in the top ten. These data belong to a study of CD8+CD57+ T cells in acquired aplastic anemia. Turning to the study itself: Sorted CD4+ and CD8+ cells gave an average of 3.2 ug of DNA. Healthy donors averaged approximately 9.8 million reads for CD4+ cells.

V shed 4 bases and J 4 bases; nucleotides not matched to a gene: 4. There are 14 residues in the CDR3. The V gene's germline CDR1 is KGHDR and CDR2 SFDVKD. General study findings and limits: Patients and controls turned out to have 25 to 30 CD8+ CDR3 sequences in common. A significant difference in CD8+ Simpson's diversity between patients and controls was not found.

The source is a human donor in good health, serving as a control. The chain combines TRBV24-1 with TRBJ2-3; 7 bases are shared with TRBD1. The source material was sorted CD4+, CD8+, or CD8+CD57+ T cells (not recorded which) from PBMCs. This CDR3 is CATSEKTGSDTQYF. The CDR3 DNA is TGTGCCACCAGTGAGAAGACAGGGTCAGATACGCAGTATTTT.